Shown below are 12 T cell receptor beta chains from a single sample sequenced in a study of a mutant IDH1 vaccine in newly diagnosed glioma. Profiled with immunoSEQ multiplex PCR; TCRdb holds only in-frame clones, not every one. The table records 82,000 or so clones, almost 85% of them present only once. Time point described: week 23, last vaccination. Doses consisted of 300 ug of mutant IDH1 20-mer peptide each, paired with topical imiquimod. These receptors have no identified antigens. This material consisted of PBMCs, taken from a glioma patient whose treatment included an IDH1 peptide vaccine. Every receptor here comes from a man aged 25-45 years with glioma. Some clones in this sample may be carry-over from other donors' samples.

The V and J genes are TRBV7-8 and TRBJ2-7, with 10 positions matching TRBD2. The CDR3 contains 17 residues. The V gene's germline CDR1 is SGHVS and CDR2 FQNEAQ. V lost 0 bases to trimming and J lost 6 bases; unmatched junction nucleotides: 11. The CDR3 is CASSLASGRSRGREQYF. DNA for the CDR3: TGTGCCAGCAGCTTAGCTAGCGGGAGGTCGAGAGGTCGCGAGCAGTACTTC.

V gene TRBV6-5 combines with J gene TRBJ2-1; unclear D gene. CDR3 length: 11 amino acids. V dropped 6 bases and J dropped 5 bases, with 5 bases sitting between them. Germline V gene data show CDR1 as MNHEY and CDR2 as SVGAGI. CDR3 in amino acids: CASSKHNEQFF. The CDR3 DNA reads as TGTGCCAGCAGCAAGCACAATGAGCAGTTCTTC.

V and J are TRBV6-5 and TRBJ2-5; D possibly matches TRBD1 or TRBD2 (5 bases each). The end of the DNA is better explained by TRBJ2-7, so the J call may be wrong. Germline lookup yields CDR1 MNHEY and CDR2 SVGAGI. The CDR3 is made up of 14 amino acids. The CDR3 DNA reads TGTGCCAGCAGTTACTCTAGGGACGTCTACGAGCAGTACTTC. Encoded protein: CASSYSRDVYEQYF.

The gene calls are TRBV4-3 and TRBJ1-2; D is unclear. V was trimmed by 0 bases and J by 0 bases, leaving 11 bases between them. CDR1 and CDR2 (germline): LGHNA, YSLEER. CDR3 length: 16 amino acids. CDR3 loop: CASSQDRVGANYGYTF. For the CDR3, the DNA is TGCGCCAGCAGCCAAGATCGAGTCGGTGCTAACTATGGCTACACCTTC.

The genes are TRBV25-1 and TRBJ1-2; TRBD1 matches 10 bases. Germline V lookup: CDR1 MGHDK, CDR2 SYGVNS. J lost 5 bases, V lost 3 bases, and 0 bases had no gene match. The CDR3 is 13 residues long. Written as DNA, the CDR3 is TGTGCCAGCAGTGAGGGACAGGGGTATGGCTACACCTTC. Amino acid sequence: CASSEGQGYGYTF.

The chain carries TRBV6-1 and TRBJ1-5, with 7 bases aligning to TRBD1. Germline CDR1 MNHNS, CDR2 SASEGT. The CDR3 has 14 residues. V was clipped by 3 bases and J by 3 bases; unmatched bases: 2. The CDR3 DNA reads as TGTGCCAGCAGTGAGACAGGGAACAATCAGCCCCAGCATTTT. Protein: CASSETGNNQPQHF.

This chain links TRBV10-3 with TRBJ1-1; D perhaps matches TRBD1 (5 bases). There are 14 residues in the CDR3. The V end lost 3 bases, the J end lost 4 bases, and 12 bases lay between the germline ends. CDR1 ENHRY and CDR2 SYGVKD come from the germline V gene. CDR3 residues: CAISDGRDSTEAFF. CDR3 DNA sequence: TGTGCCATCAGTGACGGGAGGGACTCCACTGAAGCTTTCTTT.

The chain links TRBV2 to TRBJ1-1; D call uncertain. V was clipped by 5 bases and J by 1 base, with 11 bases between them. There are 14 residues in the CDR3. The germline V gene has CDR1 SNHLY and CDR2 FYNNEI. The CDR3 sequence is CASSLSSGNTEAFF. The CDR3 coding sequence is TGTGCCAGCAGTCTTTCGTCCGGGAACACTGAAGCTTTCTTT.

The genes are TRBV6-1 and TRBJ1-2, with 7 bases aligning to TRBD1. The CDR3 covers 13 residues. Germline CDR1 is MNHNS and CDR2 is SASEGT. V was clipped by 9 bases and J by 5 bases; unmatched bases: 9. The chain's CDR3 is CASHGQALYGYTF. CDR3 coding DNA: TGTGCCAGTCACGGACAGGCTCTTTATGGCTACACCTTC.

V gene TRBV29-1 combines with J gene TRBJ2-7; maybe TRBD2 (6 bases). V dropped 4 bases and J dropped 0 bases, with 10 bases sitting between them. The CDR3 contains 13 residues. Germline V CDR1 and CDR2: SQVTM, ANQGSEA. In DNA form, the CDR3 reads TGCAGCGTTGGGGGGGTCACCTCCTACGAGCAGTACTTC. Protein: CSVGGVTSYEQYF.

CDR3 coding DNA: TGTGCCAGCAGCTTGGTTGAGCAAGTAAGCACAGATACGCAGTATTTT. Translated, it gives CASSLVEQVSTDTQYF. The chain carries TRBV5-4 and TRBJ2-3; D is unresolved. The CDR3 sequence is 16 residues long. Trimming took 0 bases from V and 0 from J, leaving 11 bases between them. CDR1 and CDR2 from the germline V gene are SGHNT and YYREEE (reference sequence). The full variable domain, completed using reference TRBV5-4 and TRBJ2-3, is ETGVTQSPTHLIKTRGQQVTLRCSSQSGHNTVSWYQQALGQGPQFIFQYYREEENGRGNFPPRFSGLQFPNYSSELNVNALELDDSALYLCASSLVEQVSTDTQYFGPGTRLTVL.

The V gene is TRBV7-6, the J gene TRBJ2-7; a possible D gene is TRBD2 (6 bases). CDR1 SGHVS and CDR2 FNYEAQ come from the germline V gene. Deletions cut 5 bases from V and 0 bases from J, with 17 bases between. This CDR3 is 16 amino acids long. The DNA for the CDR3 is TGTGCCAGCAGCCAGACCGGGACTTATTTCTCCTACGAGCAGTACTTC. Protein sequence: CASSQTGTYFSYEQYF.